A single sample is the source of the 28 T cell receptor beta chains below, sequenced in a study of blood T cells in healthy people across ages. Next came a second PCR, run for roughly 6 to 11 cycles, which used a sample-barcoded 5' primer along with a J-beta primer mix. Using its own MiXCR run on the 5' RACE reads, TCRdb lists one record per CDR3 protein. Of over 1,500,000 distinct CDR3 sequences listed, roughly two fifths are singletons. The sequenced sample was blood. These receptors came from a human donor in good health.

V usage is TRBV5-1 and J usage is TRBJ2-5; D is unresolved. The V end lost 1 base, the J end lost 2 bases, and 12 bases lay between the germline ends. Per the germline V gene, CDR1 is SGHRS and CDR2 is YFSETQ. The CDR3 is 15 residues long. Here the CDR3 reads CASSLYSTRQETQYF. As DNA, the CDR3 is TGCGCCAGCAGCTTGTATAGCACTCGGCAAGAGACCCAGTACTTC.

This clonotype has just a few counts. The chain has TRBV4-2 and TRBJ1-2, with D possibly being TRBD1 (5 bases). The CDR3 covers 15 residues. From germline, CDR1 is LGHNA and CDR2 YNFKEQ. The V end was cut by 3 bases, the J end by 8 bases, with 19 bases between. The CDR3 region has the DNA TGTGCCAGCAGCCAGGTCCCGTTAGGGGTGCGGGGCTACACCTTC. It specifies CASSQVPLGVRGYTF.

J is TRBJ2-4 and V is TRBV14; perhaps TRBD1 as D (5 bases). Trimming cost V 1 base and J 7 bases, with 11 bases left between them. CDR1 and CDR2 (germline): SGHDN, FVKESK. CDR3 length: 14 residues. The CDR3 nucleotides are TGTGCCAGCAGCCAAGCCTTGACAGCGAACATTCAGTACTTC. Its protein product is CASSQALTANIQYF. The full variable domain, completed using reference TRBV14 and TRBJ2-4, is EAGVTQFPSHSVIEKGQTVTLRCDPISGHDNLYWYRRVMGKEIKFLLHFVKESKQDESGMPNNRFLAERTGGTYSTLKVQPAELEDSGVYFCASSQALTANIQYFGAGTRLSVL.

This chain links TRBV5-5 with TRBJ2-1; 7 nucleotides agree with TRBD2. The CDR3 totals 15 residues. V trimming: 3 bases; J trimming: 4 bases; junction bases outside the gene matches: 7. In germline, CDR1 is SGHKS, CDR2 YYEKEE (reference sequence). The CDR3 is CASSSYPGGYNEQFF. CDR3 sequence (DNA): TGTGCCAGCAGCTCATATCCGGGGGGATACAATGAGCAGTTCTTC.

The chain joins TRBV7-3 to TRBJ2-4; 10 bases fit TRBD2. The CDR3 runs to 17 residues. Trimming removed 10 bases from V and 10 bases from J; junction bases left unmatched: 22. Germline CDR1 reads SGHTA; CDR2 reads FQGTGA. The CDR3, as DNA: TGTGCCAACCTCGATCTAGCGGGGGCTCTCCAAAAAGGAATTCAGTACTTC. Protein product: CANLDLAGALQKGIQYF.

This clonotype was detected only a few times. The rearrangement uses TRBV6-2 or TRBV6-3 and TRBJ1-1; D gene ambiguous. V was shortened by 6 bases and J by 2 bases, with 7 bases between the two germline ends. CDR3 length: 12 amino acids. Germline V gene sequence: CDR1 MNHEY, CDR2 SVGEGT. CDR3 sequence (DNA): TGTGCCAGCAGCGATTTCAACACTGAAGCTTTCTTT. This gives the protein CASSDFNTEAFF.

Comment on this clonotype: One end of the junction varies from germline; a read error may be responsible. CDR3: CASGLGLGHYEQYF. As DNA, the CDR3 is TGTGCCAGCGGCTTAGGATTGGGACACTACGAGCAGTACTTC. The rearrangement links TRBV11-3 to TRBJ2-1, with D possibly being TRBD1 (6 bases). The last part of the DNA fits TRBJ2-7 better; the J call may be wrong. This CDR3 region has 14 residues. Germline V lookup: CDR1 SGHNT, CDR2 YENEEA.

This clonotype was picked up a small number of times. V and J are TRBV12-3 or TRBV12-4 and TRBJ1-5, with TRBD1 as a possible D gene (5 bases). The CDR3 length is 13 residues. The ends were cut back, 3 bases at V and 8 bases at J, with 11 bases in the middle. The CDR3 DNA is TGTGCCAGCAGTTTCCGGGGCCGCGAGCCCCAGCATTTT. This translates into CASSFRGREPQHF.

The gene calls are TRBV7-2 and TRBJ2-4; perhaps TRBD1 as D (6 bases). The DNA end is more similar to TRBJ2-7, so the J call may be wrong. Germline assignment: CDR1 SGHTA and CDR2 FQGNSA. This CDR3 contains 15 residues. The CDR3 reads CASSSLLQGFNEQYF. CDR3 coding DNA: TGTGCCAGCAGCTCCCTTCTTCAGGGGTTCAACGAGCAGTACTTC.

The chain uses TRBV7-2 and TRBJ2-5; the D gene could be TRBD1 or TRBD2 (6 bases each). CDR3 length: 15 amino acids. The V end was cut by 3 bases, the J end by 4 bases, with 15 bases between. The V gene's germline CDR1 is SGHTA and CDR2 FQGNSA. CDR3 loop: CASSLGGGGAETQYF. CDR3 in DNA: TGTGCCAGCAGCTTGGGGGGCGGAGGAGCAGAGACCCAGTACTTC.

The chain couples TRBV28 to TRBJ1-4; no firm D call. The CDR3 runs to 13 residues. Trimming removed 7 bases at V and 4 bases at J, with 10 bases between. Per germline, CDR1 MDHEN and CDR2 SYDVKM. CDR3 DNA sequence: TGTGCCAGCATTGAAGGCCTTAATGAAAAACTGTTTTTT. Translated: CASIEGLNEKLFF.

About this clonotype itself: Just one base apart from a much larger clone, this may be a read error. V gene TRBV7-2 combines with J gene TRBJ2-3; 8 nucleotides agree with TRBD2. Looked up from germline, CDR1 is SGHTA and CDR2 is FQGNSA. The CDR3 has 15 residues. The CDR3 nucleotides are TGTGCCAGCAGCTTAGCCGGGGGGGGTAAAGATGCGCAGTATTTT. This gives the protein CASSLAGGGKDAQYF.

This clonotype was detected ten times or more. The rearrangement joins TRBV7-3 to TRBJ2-1; D uncertain. The CDR3 runs 13 residues. With 3 bases removed from V and 9 bases from J, the gap between germline ends came to 12 bases. Germline values: CDR1 SGHTA, CDR2 FQGTGA. The CDR3 DNA follows: TGTGCCAGCAGCTTGACCTATTTGGGTGAGCAGTTCTTC. Translation: CASSLTYLGEQFF.

This rearrangement joins TRBV12-3 or TRBV12-4 to TRBJ2-1; 11 bases line up with TRBD1. J was trimmed by 15 bases and V by 5 bases; bases with no gene match: 6. This CDR3 region has 12 residues. The CDR3 DNA follows: TGTGCCAGCAGTCTGGGACAGGGGGTCTCGTTCTTC. Its protein product is CASSLGQGVSFF.

A remark on this clonotype: A much bigger clone sits one base away, suggesting this may be a read error. The V call is TRBV7-2, the J call TRBJ2-2; D uncertain. This CDR3 spans 12 amino acids. Germline CDR1 is SGHTA and CDR2 is FQGNSA. CDR3 sequence reads: CVSSYYTGELFF. CDR3 DNA: TGTGTCAGCAGCTATTACACCGGGGAGCTGTTTTTT.

V is TRBV7-9 and J is TRBJ2-5; possibly TRBD1 for D (5 bases). The CDR3 is 15 amino acids. Germline values: CDR1 SEHNR, CDR2 FQNEAQ (reference sequence). Trimming took off 4 bases at V and 1 base at J, with 13 bases between the two ends. This CDR3 is CASSSIRDGQETQYF. CDR3 DNA: TGTGCCAGCAGCTCAATCAGGGATGGCCAAGAGACCCAGTACTTC.

There are a few counts of this clonotype. The chain combines TRBV20-1 with TRBJ1-1, with a possible D match to TRBD1 (6 bases). The CDR3 has 16 residues. Trimming removed 2 bases from V and 1 base from J, with 17 bases in between. CDR1 and CDR2 from the germline V gene are DFQATT and SNEGSKA (reference sequence). CDR3 sequence: CSARPRTVPTNTEAFF. The CDR3 bases are TGCAGTGCTAGACCCCGGACAGTTCCTACGAACACTGAAGCTTTCTTT.

This clonotype was seen more than once but under ten times. This chain uses TRBV25-1 with TRBJ2-2; D unclear. From germline, CDR1 is MGHDK and CDR2 SYGVNS. This CDR3 is 13 amino acids long. V gave up 6 bases and J gave up 6 bases, with 11 bases separating them. DNA of the CDR3: TGTGCCAGCAGAGAACCAAGGGCCGGGGAGCTGTTTTTT. It translates to CASREPRAGELFF.

As concerns this clonotype: This may be a read error, as it is one base from a much larger clone. The V call is TRBV29-1, the J call TRBJ2-1; the D call may be TRBD1 or TRBD2 (5 bases each). The germline gives CDR1 SQVTM, CDR2 ANQGSEA. The V and J ends lost 4 bases and 10 bases respectively, with 17 bases between them. The CDR3 is 13 amino acids. The CDR3, as DNA: TGCAGCGTTGCCTCGGGGCCTCTCAACGAGCAGTTCTTC. Encoded protein: CSVASGPLNEQFF.

This clonotype was found many times. CDR3 loop: CSAEDWQVTYEQYF. The CDR3 DNA sequence: TGCAGTGCAGAGGATTGGCAGGTTACCTACGAGCAGTACTTC. The chain links TRBV20-1 to TRBJ2-7; D gene uncertain. Germline values: CDR1 DFQATT, CDR2 SNEGSKA (reference sequence). Trimming removed 6 bases at V and 2 bases at J, with 17 bases between. The CDR3 length is 14 residues.

This clonotype was seen a single time. The rearrangement uses TRBV2 and TRBJ1-1, with TRBD1 identical over 7 bases. Germline CDR1 is SNHLY and CDR2 is FYNNEI. The CDR3 runs to 13 residues. V gave up 2 bases and J gave up 10 bases; unmatched junction bases: 7. CDR3 DNA: TGTGCCAGCAGTGAAAGAGACAGGGCGGGAGCTTTCTTT. Amino acids: CASSERDRAGAFF.

This chain connects TRBV15 to TRBJ2-4, with 7 bases lining up with TRBD2. The J segment lost 13 bases and the V segment lost 4 bases, leaving 22 bases of the junction unmatched. The CDR3 is 17 amino acids. Germline-derived CDR1 and CDR2 are LNHNV and YYDKDF (reference sequence). CDR3 DNA: TGTGCCACCAGCACAGGGTATAGCGGGCGGGGAACGAATGAGCAGTACTTC. Its protein is CATSTGYSGRGTNEQYF.

This chain connects TRBV6-1 to TRBJ1-1, with TRBD1 as a possible D gene (5 bases). CDR1 and CDR2 (germline): MNHNS, SASEGT. Trimming shortened V by 1 base and J by 0 bases, and 12 bases separated the two germline ends. This CDR3 is 16 amino acids long. CDR3 residues: CASSEGRDSMNTEAFF. CDR3 DNA sequence: TGTGCCAGCAGTGAAGGCAGGGACTCAATGAACACTGAAGCTTTCTTT.

The V and J genes are TRBV7-3 and TRBJ2-1; maybe TRBD1 (5 bases). Germline V CDR1 and CDR2: SGHTA, FQGTGA. The CDR3 loop spans 15 amino acids. The germline V and J ends were trimmed by 3 bases and 8 bases, with 17 bases remaining between them. The CDR3 protein is CASSFWQGTMDEQFF. CDR3 DNA: TGTGCCAGCAGCTTTTGGCAGGGTACGATGGATGAGCAGTTCTTC.

This clonotype turned up a few times. An end of the junction does not agree with germline; a read error may underlie this. The gene calls are TRBV5-5 and TRBJ1-1, with D possibly matching TRBD1 (6 bases). The V gene's germline CDR1 is SGHKS and CDR2 YYEKEE (reference sequence). There are 14 residues in the CDR3. CDR3 sequence: CAGSITGMNTEAFF. CDR3 sequence (DNA): TGTGCCGGCAGCATAACAGGGATGAACACTGAAGCTTTCTTT.

This clonotype was counted only a few times. The chain carries TRBV6-2 or TRBV6-3 and TRBJ2-7, with D possibly matching TRBD1 (6 bases). The CDR3 extends over 14 amino acids. CDR1 is MNHEY and CDR2 is SVGEGT in the germline V gene. V was cut by 4 bases and J by 2 bases, with 12 bases left in between. The CDR3: CASSSRTVTYEQYF. CDR3 DNA: TGTGCCAGCAGTTCGAGGACAGTAACCTACGAGCAGTACTTC.

This clonotype has more than one count but fewer than ten. This chain links TRBV29-1 with TRBJ2-2; 9 nucleotides line up with TRBD2. The CDR3 extends over 13 amino acids. Germline CDR1 and CDR2: SQVTM and ANQGSEA. The V and J ends lost 4 bases and 15 bases, in that order; junction bases with no gene match: 12. CDR3 coding DNA: TGCAGCGTTGGGGGGCAGCGGGGGGCCCCGGTGTTTTTT. Translating it yields CSVGGQRGAPVFF.

This chain joins TRBV7-2 and TRBJ1-2, with D perhaps TRBD1 (6 bases). Germline CDR1 SGHTA, CDR2 FQGNSA. With 5 bases removed from V and 5 bases from J, the gap between germline ends came to 12 bases. This CDR3 has 13 residues. CDR3 coding DNA: TGTGCCAGCAGCCCATTCCAGGGGTATGGCTACACCTTC. It encodes CASSPFQGYGYTF. The variable domain in full, completed from reference TRBV7-2 and TRBJ1-2, reads GAGVSQSPSNKVTEKGKDVELRCDPISGHTALYWYRQSLGQGLEFLIYFQGNSAPDKSGLPSDRFSAERTGGSVSTLTIQRTQQEDSAVYLCASSPFQGYGYTFGSGTRLTVV.